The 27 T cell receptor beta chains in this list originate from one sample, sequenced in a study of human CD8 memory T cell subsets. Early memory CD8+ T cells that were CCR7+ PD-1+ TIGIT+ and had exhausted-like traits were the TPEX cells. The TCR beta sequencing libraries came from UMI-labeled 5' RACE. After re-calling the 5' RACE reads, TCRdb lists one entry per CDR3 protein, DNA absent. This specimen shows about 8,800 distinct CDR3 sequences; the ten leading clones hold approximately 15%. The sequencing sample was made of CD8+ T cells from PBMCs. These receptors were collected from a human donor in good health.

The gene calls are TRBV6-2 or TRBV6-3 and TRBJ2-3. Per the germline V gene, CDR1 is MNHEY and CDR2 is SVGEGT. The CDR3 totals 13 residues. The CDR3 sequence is CASSYQNTDTQYF.

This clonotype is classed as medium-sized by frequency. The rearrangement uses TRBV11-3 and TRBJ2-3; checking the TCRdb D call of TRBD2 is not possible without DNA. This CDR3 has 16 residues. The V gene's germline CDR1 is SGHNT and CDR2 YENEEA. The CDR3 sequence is CASSLSSGENTDTQYF. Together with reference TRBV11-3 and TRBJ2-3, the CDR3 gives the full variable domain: EAGVVQSPRYKIIEKKQPVAFWCNPISGHNTLYWYLQNLGQGPELLIRYENEEAVDDSQLPKDRFSAERLKGVDSTLKIQPAELGDSAVYLCASSLSSGENTDTQYFGPGTRLTVL.

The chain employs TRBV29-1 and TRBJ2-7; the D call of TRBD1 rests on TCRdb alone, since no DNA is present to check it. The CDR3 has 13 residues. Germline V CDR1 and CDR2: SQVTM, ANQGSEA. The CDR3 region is CSAGQGSSYEQYF.

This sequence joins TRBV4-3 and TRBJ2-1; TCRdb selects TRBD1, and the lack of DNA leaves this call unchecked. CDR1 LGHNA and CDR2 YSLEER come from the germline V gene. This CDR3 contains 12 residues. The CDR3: CASSLGVHEQFF.

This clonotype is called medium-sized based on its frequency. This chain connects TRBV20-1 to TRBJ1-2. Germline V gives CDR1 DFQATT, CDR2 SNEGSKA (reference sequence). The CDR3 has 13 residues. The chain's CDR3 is CSARRSYSYGYTF.

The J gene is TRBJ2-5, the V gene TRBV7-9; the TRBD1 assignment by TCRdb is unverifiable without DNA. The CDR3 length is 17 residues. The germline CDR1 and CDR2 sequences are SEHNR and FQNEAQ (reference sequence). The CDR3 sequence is CASSLAGAGFPAETQYF. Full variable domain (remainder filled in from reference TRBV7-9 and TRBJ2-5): DTGVSQNPRHKITKRGQNVTFRCDPISEHNRLYWYRQTLGQGPEFLTYFQNEAQLEKSRLLSDRFSAERPKGSFSTLEIQRTEQGDSAMYLCASSLAGAGFPAETQYFGPGTRLLVL.

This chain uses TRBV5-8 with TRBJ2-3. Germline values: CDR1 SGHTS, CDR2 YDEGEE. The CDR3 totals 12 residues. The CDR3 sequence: CASSLGWDTQYF.

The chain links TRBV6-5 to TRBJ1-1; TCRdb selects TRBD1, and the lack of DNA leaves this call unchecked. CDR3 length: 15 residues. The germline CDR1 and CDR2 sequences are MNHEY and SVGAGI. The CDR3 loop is CASRLGQGKNTEAFF.

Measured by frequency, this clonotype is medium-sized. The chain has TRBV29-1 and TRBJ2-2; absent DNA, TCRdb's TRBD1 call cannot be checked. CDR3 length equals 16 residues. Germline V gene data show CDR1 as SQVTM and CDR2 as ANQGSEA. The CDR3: CSAYLLGQGNTGELFF.

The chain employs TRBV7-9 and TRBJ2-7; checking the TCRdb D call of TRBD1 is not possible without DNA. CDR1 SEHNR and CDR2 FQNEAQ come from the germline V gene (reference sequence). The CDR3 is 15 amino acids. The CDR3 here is CASSLFGDRDYEQYF. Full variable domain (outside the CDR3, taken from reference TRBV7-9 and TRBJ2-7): DTGVSQNPRHKITKRGQNVTFRCDPISEHNRLYWYRQTLGQGPEFLTYFQNEAQLEKSRLLSDRFSAERPKGSFSTLEIQRTEQGDSAMYLCASSLFGDRDYEQYFGPGTRLTVT.

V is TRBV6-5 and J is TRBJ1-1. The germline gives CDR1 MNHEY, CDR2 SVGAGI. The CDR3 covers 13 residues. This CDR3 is CASSSNTGTEAFF.

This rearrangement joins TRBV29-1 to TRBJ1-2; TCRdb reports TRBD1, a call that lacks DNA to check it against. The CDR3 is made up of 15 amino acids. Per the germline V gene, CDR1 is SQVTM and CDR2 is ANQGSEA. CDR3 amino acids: CSVEEWADPGYGYTF.

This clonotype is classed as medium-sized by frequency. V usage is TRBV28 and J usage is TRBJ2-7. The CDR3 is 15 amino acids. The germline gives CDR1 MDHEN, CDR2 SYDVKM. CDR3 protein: CASSPLSDSSYEQYF.

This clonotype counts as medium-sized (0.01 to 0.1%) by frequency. CDR3 in amino acids: CSVETLTDTEAFF. The chain recombines TRBV29-1 with TRBJ1-1; TCRdb reports TRBD1, a call that lacks DNA to check it against. The CDR3 extends over 13 amino acids. The V gene's germline CDR1 is SQVTM and CDR2 ANQGSEA.

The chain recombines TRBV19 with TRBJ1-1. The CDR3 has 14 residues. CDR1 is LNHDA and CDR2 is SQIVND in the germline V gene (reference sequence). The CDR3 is CASSLHPSNTEAFF.

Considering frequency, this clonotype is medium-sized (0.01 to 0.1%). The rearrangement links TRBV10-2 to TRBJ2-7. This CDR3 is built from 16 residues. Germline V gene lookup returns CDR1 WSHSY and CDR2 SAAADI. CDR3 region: CASSEPATARVYEQYF.

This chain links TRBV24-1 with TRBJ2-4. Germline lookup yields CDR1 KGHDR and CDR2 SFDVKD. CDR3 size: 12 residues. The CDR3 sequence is CATSDGWDIQYF.

The CDR3 region is CASSSPGNPYEQYF. The gene calls are TRBV7-9 and TRBJ2-7; there is no DNA to check the TCRdb D call of TRBD1. Germline V gene data show CDR1 as SEHNR and CDR2 as FQNEAQ (reference sequence). The length of the CDR3 is 14 residues. Complete variable domain (other parts from reference TRBV7-9 and TRBJ2-7): DTGVSQNPRHKITKRGQNVTFRCDPISEHNRLYWYRQTLGQGPEFLTYFQNEAQLEKSRLLSDRFSAERPKGSFSTLEIQRTEQGDSAMYLCASSSPGNPYEQYFGPGTRLTVT.

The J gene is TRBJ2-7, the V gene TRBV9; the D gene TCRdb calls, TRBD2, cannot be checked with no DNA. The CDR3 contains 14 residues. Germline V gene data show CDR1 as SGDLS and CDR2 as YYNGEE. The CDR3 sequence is CASSVGGGGYEQYF.

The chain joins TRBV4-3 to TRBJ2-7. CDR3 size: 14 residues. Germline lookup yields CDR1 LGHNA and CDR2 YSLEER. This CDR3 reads CASSPGRGTYEQYF.

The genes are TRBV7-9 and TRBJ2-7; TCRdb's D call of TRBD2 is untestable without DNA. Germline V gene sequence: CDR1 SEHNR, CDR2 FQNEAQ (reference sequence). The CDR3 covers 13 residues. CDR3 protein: CASSSGLAYEQYF.

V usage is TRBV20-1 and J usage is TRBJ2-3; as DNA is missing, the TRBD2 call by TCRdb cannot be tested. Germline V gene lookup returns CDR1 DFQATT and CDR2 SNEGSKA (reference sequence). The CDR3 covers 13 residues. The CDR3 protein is CSAPAGTTDTQYF.

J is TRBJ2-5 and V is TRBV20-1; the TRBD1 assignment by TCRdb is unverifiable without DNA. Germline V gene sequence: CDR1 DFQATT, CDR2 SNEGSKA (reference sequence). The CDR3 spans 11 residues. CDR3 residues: CSVSDGGTQYF.

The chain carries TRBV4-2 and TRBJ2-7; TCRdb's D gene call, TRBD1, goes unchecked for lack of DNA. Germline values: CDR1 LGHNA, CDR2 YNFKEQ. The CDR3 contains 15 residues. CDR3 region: CASSQEGQGSYEQYF.

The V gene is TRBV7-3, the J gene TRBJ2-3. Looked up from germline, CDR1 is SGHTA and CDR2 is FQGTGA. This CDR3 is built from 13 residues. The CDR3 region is CASSSENADTQYF.

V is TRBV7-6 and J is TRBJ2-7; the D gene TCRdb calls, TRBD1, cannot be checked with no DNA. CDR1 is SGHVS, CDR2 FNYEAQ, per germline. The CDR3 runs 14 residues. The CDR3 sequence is CASSTGQGPYEQYF.

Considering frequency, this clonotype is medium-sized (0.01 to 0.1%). The CDR3 protein is CASSQEGSFETQYF. The genes are TRBV4-1 and TRBJ2-5. This CDR3 region has 14 residues. Germline-derived CDR1 and CDR2 are MGHRA and YSYEKL.